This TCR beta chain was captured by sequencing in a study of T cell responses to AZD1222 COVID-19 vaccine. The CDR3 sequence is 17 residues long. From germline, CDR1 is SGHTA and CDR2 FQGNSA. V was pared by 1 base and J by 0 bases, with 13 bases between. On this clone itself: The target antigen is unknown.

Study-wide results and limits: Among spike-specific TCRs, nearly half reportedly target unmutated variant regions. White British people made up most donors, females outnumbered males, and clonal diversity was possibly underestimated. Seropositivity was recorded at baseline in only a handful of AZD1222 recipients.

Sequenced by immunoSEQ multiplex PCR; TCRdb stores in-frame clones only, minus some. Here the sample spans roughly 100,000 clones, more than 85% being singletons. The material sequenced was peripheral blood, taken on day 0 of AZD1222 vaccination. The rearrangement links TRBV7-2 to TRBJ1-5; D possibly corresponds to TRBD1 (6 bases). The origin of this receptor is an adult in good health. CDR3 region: CASSLVGGGDSNQPQHF. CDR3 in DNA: TGTGCCAGCAGCTTAGTCGGAGGGGGAGATAGCAATCAGCCCCAGCATTTT.